The 2 T cell receptor beta chains below all came from one sample that was sequenced in a study of blood T cell repertoires in COVID-19 (dated by TCRdb to 2019 to 2021). Libraries were built with the immunoSEQ multiplex PCR assay. TCRdb re-hosts the immuneACCESS table, in-frame sequences only. Its copies lack some clones; in the studies checked, an unresolved V gene accounts for under half of them, and the cause for the rest is not known. This sample comprises roughly 160,000 clones, roughly 83% of them detected only once. In total, the top ten clones hold roughly 13% of the sample. The sample taken for sequencing was PBMCs or T cells enriched from blood (not recorded which). The receptors derive from a woman aged 55 to 70 who had recovered from COVID-19.

The chain carries TRBV5-1 and TRBJ1-2, with 7 nucleotides matching TRBD1. The V and J ends lost 0 bases and 4 bases, in that order; junction bases with no gene match: 9. This CDR3 region has 16 residues. The germline V gene encodes CDR1 SGHRS and CDR2 YFSETQ. The CDR3 loop is CASSLGAAGGLYGYTF. CDR3 DNA: TGCGCCAGCAGCTTGGGGGCGGCAGGGGGGCTCTATGGCTACACCTTC.

The sample holds one count of this clone. J is TRBJ2-5 and V is TRBV5-6; TRBD1 aligns across 8 bases. V trimming: 3 bases; J trimming: 2 bases; junction bases outside the gene matches: 9. The CDR3 is 16 amino acids. Germline V lookup: CDR1 SGHDT, CDR2 YYEEEE. DNA of the CDR3: TGTGCCAGCAGCTCCCTGACAGGGGCCTCACAAGAGACCCAGTACTTC. It specifies CASSSLTGASQETQYF.